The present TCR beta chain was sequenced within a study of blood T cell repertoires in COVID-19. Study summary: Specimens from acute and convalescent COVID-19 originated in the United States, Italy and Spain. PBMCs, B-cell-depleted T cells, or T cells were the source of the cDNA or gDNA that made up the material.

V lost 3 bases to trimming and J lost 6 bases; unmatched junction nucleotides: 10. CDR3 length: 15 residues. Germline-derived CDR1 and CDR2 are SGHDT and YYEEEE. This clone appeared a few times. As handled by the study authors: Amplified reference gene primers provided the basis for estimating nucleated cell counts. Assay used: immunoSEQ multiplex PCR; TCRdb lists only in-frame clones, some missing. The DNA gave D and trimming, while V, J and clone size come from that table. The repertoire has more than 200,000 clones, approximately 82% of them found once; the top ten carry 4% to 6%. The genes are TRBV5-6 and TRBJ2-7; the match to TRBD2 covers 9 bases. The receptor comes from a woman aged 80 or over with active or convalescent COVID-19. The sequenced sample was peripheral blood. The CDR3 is CASSSSGLASSEQYF. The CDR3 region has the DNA TGTGCCAGCAGCTCCTCGGGACTAGCTTCTTCCGAGCAGTACTTC.